The clone carrying this T cell receptor beta chain appeared a single time. The PCR used 60 Vbeta and 13 Jbeta primers. Generated by immunoSEQ multiplex PCR, the TCRdb table keeps only in-frame clones and is missing some. This sample has some 150,000 clones, with approximately 78% found just once. The V gene end was trimmed by 4 bases and the J gene end by 4 bases; junction bases not matched to a gene: 2. CDR1 is SGDLS and CDR2 is YYNGEE in the germline V gene. The CDR3 sequence is 14 residues long. These data belong to a study of cytomegalovirus exposure and HLA in healthy donors. The TCR originated in a man aged 18 to 29 in good health and CMV-seropositive. The sequencing sample was made of PBMCs. V usage is TRBV9 and J usage is TRBJ2-3, with 11 positions matching TRBD2. The CDR3 sequence: CASSLLAGADTQYF. In DNA form, the CDR3 reads TGTGCCAGCAGCCTACTAGCGGGAGCAGATACGCAGTATTTT.